This TCR beta chain was captured by sequencing in a study of cytomegalovirus exposure and HLA in healthy donors. CDR3 length equals 11 residues. From germline, CDR1 is MNHNY and CDR2 SVGAGI (reference sequence). The junction had 2 bases not matched to a gene; V was cut back by 0 bases and J by 15 bases. Study results and limitations: Because they were indistinguishable, some V segments, including TRBV6-2 and TRBV6-3, were excluded.

The table lists this clone with a few counts. Its specificity is not known. Although they were nominally healthy when sampled, donors likely had unrecorded immune exposures. The PCR had 60 Vbeta and 13 Jbeta primers. Some clones are missing from TCRdb's copy, which holds only in-frame ones; the method was immunoSEQ multiplex PCR. The data hold 200,000 to 250,000 clones, with 82% observed a single time. This TCR derives from a woman aged 40-49 years in good health and CMV-seronegative. Sequencing was done on a sample of PBMCs. The V call is TRBV6-6, the J call TRBJ2-1, with 7 bases matching TRBD2. Here the CDR3 DNA reads TGTGCCAGCAGTTACTCGACTAGCCGGTTCTTC. This encodes CASSYSTSRFF.